Each of the 21 T cell receptor beta chains below was sequenced from the same sample in a study of cytomegalovirus exposure and HLA in healthy donors. With 60 Vbeta and 13 Jbeta primers, the PCR was carried out. Sequenced by immunoSEQ multiplex PCR; TCRdb stores in-frame clones only, minus some. The sample lists some 120,000 clones; 77% were seen once. The sequenced sample was PBMCs. The receptors derive from a man aged 18-30 years in good health and CMV-seropositive.

The chain is built from TRBV7-9 and TRBJ2-5; weak D call: TRBD1 (5 bases). The CDR3 runs to 14 residues. Germline CDR1 reads SEHNR; CDR2 reads FQNEAQ (reference sequence). V lost 7 bases and J lost 5, with 17 bases in between. The CDR3 DNA reads TGTGCCAGCACCCCCCGGGCAGGGTTGGAGACCCAGTACTTC. This encodes CASTPRAGLETQYF.

This chain joins TRBV19 and TRBJ1-4; a possible D gene is TRBD1 (6 bases). The CDR3 is 14 residues long. Trimming cost V 4 bases and J 5 bases, with 11 bases left between them. The germline V gene has CDR1 LNHDA and CDR2 SQIVND (reference sequence). CDR3 in DNA: TGTGCCAGTAGTACCGGGACATACAATGAAAAACTGTTTTTT. Translating it yields CASSTGTYNEKLFF. Using reference TRBV19 and TRBJ1-4 for the parts outside the CDR3, the full variable domain is DGGITQSPKYLFRKEGQNVTLSCEQNLNHDAMYWYRQDPGQGLRLIYYSQIVNDFQKGDIAEGYSVSREKKESFPLTVTSAQKNPTAFYLCASSTGTYNEKLFFGSGTQLSVL.

J is TRBJ1-1 and V is TRBV6-5, with a tentative D call TRBD1 (5 bases). Trimming cost V 2 bases and J 1 base, with 8 bases left between them. The length of the CDR3 is 14 residues. The germline CDR1 and CDR2 sequences are MNHEY and SVGAGI. The CDR3 is CASSYLGGNTEAFF. CDR3 sequence (DNA): TGTGCCAGCAGTTACCTCGGGGGGAACACTGAAGCTTTCTTT.

The CDR3: CASSIGLAPAYNEQFF. As DNA, the CDR3 is TGTGCCAGTAGTATTGGACTAGCACCCGCCTACAATGAGCAGTTCTTC. This rearrangement joins TRBV19 to TRBJ2-1, with 8 bases that match TRBD2. J gave up 2 bases and V 3 bases, and 6 bases lay outside the gene matches. The CDR3 spans 16 residues. The V gene's germline CDR1 is LNHDA and CDR2 SQIVND (reference sequence).

This clone appeared once. V gene TRBV6-1 combines with J gene TRBJ1-4, with TRBD1 matching over 11 bases. V shed 3 bases, J shed 1 base, and the junction held 1 base outside the gene matches. Germline assignment: CDR1 MNHNS and CDR2 SASEGT. The CDR3 is 16 residues long. The CDR3 spells CASSEGQGETNEKLFF. For the CDR3, the DNA is TGTGCCAGCAGTGAGGGACAGGGGGAAACTAATGAAAAACTGTTTTTT.

This chain links TRBV7-9 with TRBJ1-1, with D perhaps matching TRBD1 (5 bases). CDR3 length: 14 residues. V lost 2 bases to trimming and J lost 1 base, with 8 bases between them. Germline V gene lookup returns CDR1 SEHNR and CDR2 FQNEAQ (reference sequence). The CDR3 region has the DNA TGTGCCAGCAGCTTATTAGACAGGAACACTGAAGCTTTCTTT. It yields the protein CASSLLDRNTEAFF.

DNA of the CDR3: TGTGCCACCAGCAGAGGTCTGACGGAGGTCCCACCGGGTGGCTACACCTTC. Its translation is CATSRGLTEVPPGGYTF. The rearrangement uses TRBV15 and TRBJ1-2, with unresolved D. V shed 1 base and J shed 7 bases, with 22 bases lying between them. CDR3 size: 17 residues. CDR1 and CDR2 from the germline V gene are LNHNV and YYDKDF (reference sequence). Supplemented by reference TRBV15 and TRBJ1-2, the full variable domain reads DAMVIQNPRYQVTQFGKPVTLSCSQTLNHNVMYWYQQKSSQAPKLLFHYYDKDFNNEADTPDNFQSRRPNTSFCFLDIRSPGLGDTAMYLCATSRGLTEVPPGGYTFGSGTRLTVV.

V is TRBV19 and J is TRBJ2-1, with 12 bases aligning to TRBD2. This CDR3 region has 15 residues. Germline values: CDR1 LNHDA, CDR2 SQIVND (reference sequence). V trimming: 3 bases; J trimming: 7 bases; junction bases outside the gene matches: 4. The CDR3 nucleotides read TGTGCCAGTAGTATGACTAGCGGGAGTCGAAATGAGCAGTTCTTC. It translates to CASSMTSGSRNEQFF.

CDR3 sequence reads: CAINRGDTEAFF. DNA for the CDR3: TGTGCCATTAACAGGGGGGACACTGAAGCTTTCTTT. The chain combines TRBV6-1 with TRBJ1-1; 8 nucleotides agree with TRBD1. This CDR3 contains 12 residues. Germline lookup yields CDR1 MNHNS and CDR2 SASEGT. V was clipped by 10 bases and J by 3 bases; unmatched bases: 4.

This clone was seen a handful of times. This rearrangement joins TRBV30 to TRBJ2-5; TRBD2 matches 8 bases. J gave up 5 bases and V 5 bases, and 13 bases lay outside the gene matches. Germline V gene sequence: CDR1 GTSNPN, CDR2 SVGIG (reference sequence). This CDR3 has 15 amino acids. DNA for the CDR3: TGTGCCTGGTCACCGGGAGGGCCCCCGCGGGAGACCCAGTACTTC. Protein product: CAWSPGGPPRETQYF.

The chain combines TRBV5-1 with TRBJ1-1; no definite D call. Between the trimmed V and J ends, which lost 0 bases and 1 base, there was a span of 7 bases. The CDR3 is 14 amino acids. CDR1 and CDR2 (germline): SGHRS, YFSETQ. In nucleotides, the CDR3 is TGCGCCAGCAGCTTGGCCAGAGGGAACACTGAAGCTTTCTTT. Translation: CASSLARGNTEAFF.

The chain has TRBV10-3 and TRBJ2-3; the match to TRBD2 covers 8 bases. The CDR3 spans 15 residues. The germline CDR1 and CDR2 sequences are ENHRY and SYGVKD. The V segment lost 4 bases and the J segment 4 bases; nucleotides outside the gene matches: 7. The CDR3 is CAISGRTSPADTQYF. The CDR3 region has the DNA TGTGCCATCAGTGGGAGGACTAGCCCAGCAGATACGCAGTATTTT.

Comment on this clone: One end of the junction varies from germline; a read error may be responsible. The chain recombines TRBV7-9 with TRBJ2-6, with 9 nucleotides matching TRBD2. There are 15 residues in the CDR3. CDR1 is SEHNR, CDR2 FQNEAQ, per germline (reference sequence). This CDR3 reads CASSASAGGANGLTF. CDR3 sequence (DNA): TGTGCCAGCAGCGCATCCGCGGGAGGGGCCAACGGCCTGACTTTC.

This clone was observed a single time. V is TRBV14 and J is TRBJ2-7, with a tentative D call TRBD2 (6 bases). V was clipped by 4 bases and J by 6 bases, with 16 bases between them. Germline V CDR1 and CDR2: SGHDN, FVKESK. CDR3 length: 14 amino acids. Here the CDR3 reads CASSLLDLGGEQYF. The CDR3 bases are TGTGCCAGCAGCCTTTTGGACCTCGGGGGCGAGCAGTACTTC.

The V gene is TRBV27, the J gene TRBJ2-5; 9 positions agree with TRBD2. J was trimmed by 2 bases and V by 3 bases; bases with no gene match: 7. The CDR3 totals 16 residues. Per germline, CDR1 MNHEY and CDR2 SMNVEV (reference sequence). The CDR3, as DNA: TGTGCCAGCAGTTTTAAGCGGGGGGTATTTCAAGAGACCCAGTACTTC. Translated: CASSFKRGVFQETQYF.

The chain couples TRBV7-6 to TRBJ1-1; possible D gene TRBD1, 5 bases. The CDR3 is 14 amino acids. Per germline, CDR1 SGHVS and CDR2 FNYEAQ. Trimming pared 8 bases from V and 1 base from J, leaving 14 bases between. CDR3 region: CASRQFFKNTEAFF. CDR3 in DNA: TGTGCCAGCCGACAGTTTTTCAAGAACACTGAAGCTTTCTTT.

This rearrangement joins TRBV5-4 to TRBJ2-7; possible D gene TRBD2, 6 bases. Trimming stripped 4 bases from V and 1 base from J, with 9 bases between. Germline V gene lookup returns CDR1 SGHNT and CDR2 YYREEE (reference sequence). This CDR3 has 13 amino acids. CDR3 sequence: CASSPGDSYEQYF. Written as DNA, the CDR3 is TGTGCCAGCAGCCCGGGAGATTCCTACGAGCAGTACTTC.

The chain links TRBV2 to TRBJ1-5; 7 bases map to TRBD1. V lost 1 base and J lost 0; bases outside the gene matches: 6. The CDR3 contains 17 residues. Germline values: CDR1 SNHLY, CDR2 FYNNEI. The CDR3: CASSEVRQGNSNQPQHF. As DNA, the CDR3 is TGTGCCAGCAGTGAAGTACGACAGGGAAATAGCAATCAGCCCCAGCATTTT.

The rearrangement uses TRBV7-9 and TRBJ2-7, with D perhaps TRBD1 (6 bases). The CDR3 has 14 residues. The V and J ends lost 5 bases and 6 bases respectively, with 17 bases between them. Germline assignment: CDR1 SEHNR and CDR2 FQNEAQ (reference sequence). The CDR3 here is CASSESRGRSEQYF. CDR3 in DNA: TGTGCCAGCAGCGAAAGCAGGGGTAGGAGCGAGCAGTACTTC.

This clone was seen more than once but under ten times. In the same sample, other DNA sequences code for this CDR3. V usage is TRBV4-1 and J usage is TRBJ2-1, with D uncertain. Germline lookup yields CDR1 MGHRA and CDR2 YSYEKL. The length of the CDR3 is 13 residues. The V gene lost 0 bases and the J gene lost 3 bases, with 3 bases spanning the gap. In DNA form, the CDR3 reads TGCGCCAGCAGCCAAGATTACTACAATGAGCAGTTCTTC. Translated: CASSQDYYNEQFF.

This rearrangement joins TRBV4-1 to TRBJ1-1; TRBD1 might be the D (5 bases). Germline loops: CDR1 MGHRA, CDR2 YSYEKL. This CDR3 contains 14 residues. Trimming pared 3 bases from V and 8 bases from J, leaving 16 bases between. This CDR3 reads CASSHDTVNREAFF. In DNA, the CDR3 is TGCGCCAGCAGCCATGATACGGTGAACAGGGAAGCTTTCTTT.